These 26 T cell receptor beta chains came from one sample sequenced in a study of shared clonotypes between healthy human individuals. Positive CCR7 selection of CD45RO-negative cells yielded the naive CD8 cells, and terminally differentiated effector memory CD45RA+ cells were excluded. The method was immunoSEQ multiplex PCR; TCRdb's version includes in-frame clones alone and lacks a portion of them. This sample has around 2,000,000 clones, with approximately 94% found just once. Material for sequencing was naive CD8+ T cells sorted from blood. These receptors were obtained from a man between 18 and 29 years old in good health.

The chain links TRBV4-1 to TRBJ2-7, with 9 positions matching TRBD1. V lost 0 bases to trimming and J lost 0 bases; unmatched junction nucleotides: 6. The CDR3 covers 17 residues. Germline V gives CDR1 MGHRA, CDR2 YSYEKL. The CDR3 sequence is CASSQEATGGSSYEQYF. The CDR3 nucleotides are TGCGCCAGCAGCCAAGAGGCGACAGGGGGTAGCTCCTACGAGCAGTACTTC.

The chain is built from TRBV6-5 and TRBJ2-7, with 7 bases that match TRBD2. CDR1 MNHEY and CDR2 SVGAGI come from the germline V gene. Trimming cost V 2 bases and J 6 bases; bases outside gene matches: 4. The CDR3 runs to 13 residues. This CDR3 reads CASSYAPGGEQYF. Written as DNA, the CDR3 is TGTGCCAGCAGTTACGCTCCGGGGGGCGAGCAGTACTTC.

The genes are TRBV4-3 and TRBJ2-1; D perhaps matches TRBD2 (6 bases). Germline assignment: CDR1 LGHNA and CDR2 YSLEER. V was shortened by 0 bases and J by 10 bases, with 13 bases between the two germline ends. This CDR3 has 14 amino acids. CDR3 nucleotide sequence: TGCGCCAGCAGCCAAGATCGATCCGGACTAGAGCAGTTCTTC. This gives the protein CASSQDRSGLEQFF.

About this clone itself: Other nucleotide sequences in the sample specify the same CDR3. The J gene is TRBJ1-5, the V gene TRBV2; D remains ambiguous. This CDR3 spans 15 amino acids. Germline V lookup: CDR1 SNHLY, CDR2 FYNNEI. V lost 4 bases, J lost 0 bases, and 10 bases lay in between. The CDR3 sequence is CASSGWEYSNQPQHF. The CDR3 DNA reads TGTGCCAGCAGTGGATGGGAGTATAGCAATCAGCCCCAGCATTTT.

As regards this clone: This CDR3 is also generated by other DNA sequences in the sample. The rearrangement uses TRBV6-6 and TRBJ1-2, with 7 bases aligning to TRBD1. Germline-derived CDR1 and CDR2 are MNHNY and SVGAGI (reference sequence). This CDR3 has 14 amino acids. J gave up 5 bases and V 0 bases, and 3 bases lay outside the gene matches. CDR3 in amino acids: CASSYSGTEYGYTF. The DNA of the CDR3 is TGTGCCAGCAGTTACTCCGGGACAGAGTATGGCTACACCTTC.

The rearrangement links TRBV4-1 to TRBJ2-2, with 8 bases aligning to TRBD2. The germline CDR1 and CDR2 sequences are MGHRA and YSYEKL. The CDR3 covers 15 residues. J gave up 4 bases and V 4 bases, and 5 bases lay outside the gene matches. The CDR3 loop is CASSRTSGLTGELFF. CDR3 sequence (DNA): TGCGCCAGCAGCCGAACTAGCGGCCTCACCGGGGAGCTGTTTTTT.

In this sample, this clone turned up once. The chain has TRBV7-9 and TRBJ2-7; D remains ambiguous. V was shortened by 6 bases and J by 7 bases, with 16 bases between the two germline ends. CDR3 size: 13 residues. CDR1 is SEHNR and CDR2 is FQNEAQ in the germline V gene (reference sequence). The CDR3 DNA is TGTGCCAGCAGTCGCGAAACCCCCCGTGAGCAGTACTTC. It encodes CASSRETPREQYF.

The chain carries TRBV5-1 and TRBJ2-1, with 11 bases that match TRBD2. This CDR3 contains 18 residues. Germline-derived CDR1 and CDR2 are SGHRS and YFSETQ. V shed 3 bases, J shed 0 bases, and the junction held 8 bases outside the gene matches. The CDR3 here is CASSSGTSGLSSYNEQFF. CDR3 DNA sequence: TGCGCCAGCAGCTCCGGGACTAGCGGCTTAAGCTCCTACAATGAGCAGTTCTTC.

The count of this clone is one. The rearrangement uses TRBV19 and TRBJ2-5, with D perhaps matching TRBD2 (5 bases). CDR1 is LNHDA, CDR2 SQIVND, per germline (reference sequence). This CDR3 is built from 14 residues. V was pared by 2 bases and J by 5 bases, with 12 bases between. The CDR3 loop reads CASSILGRGETQYF. The CDR3 region has the DNA TGTGCCAGTAGTATATTGGGTCGCGGGGAGACCCAGTACTTC.

The V gene is TRBV4-1, the J gene TRBJ2-1, with TRBD2 matching 10 bases. The CDR3 covers 17 residues. Trimming took 1 base from V and 3 from J; bases not matched to a gene: 6. Germline-derived CDR1 and CDR2 are MGHRA and YSYEKL. CDR3 loop: CASSQGASGSIYNEQFF. The CDR3 DNA reads as TGCGCCAGCAGCCAAGGGGCTAGCGGGAGTATCTACAATGAGCAGTTCTTC.

V gene TRBV5-1 combines with J gene TRBJ2-3; 9 bases are shared with TRBD2. The CDR3 has 15 amino acids. Trimming removed 4 bases from V and 4 bases from J; junction bases left unmatched: 7. CDR1 is SGHRS and CDR2 is YFSETQ in the germline V gene. The CDR3 is CASSPPGLAPDTQYF. The CDR3 DNA is TGCGCCAGCAGCCCCCCGGGACTAGCTCCAGATACGCAGTATTTT.

This chain connects TRBV27 to TRBJ1-4; 11 nucleotides agree with TRBD1. Looked up from germline, CDR1 is MNHEY and CDR2 is SMNVEV (reference sequence). The CDR3 covers 15 residues. Trimming removed 6 bases from V and 10 bases from J; junction bases left unmatched: 10. CDR3 bases: TGTGCCAGCAGCTGGTTGGACAGGGGGCATGGAAAACTGTTTTTT. Residues: CASSWLDRGHGKLFF. The full variable domain, rest sourced from reference TRBV27 and TRBJ1-4, is EAQVTQNPRYLITVTGKKLTVTCSQNMNHEYMSWYRQDPGLGLRQIYYSMNVEVTDKGDVPEGYKVSRKEKRNFPLILESPSPNQTSLYFCASSWLDRGHGKLFFGSGTQLSVL.

Regarding this clone: Within the sample, other DNA sequences also encode this same CDR3. The rearrangement links TRBV28 to TRBJ1-5; no reliable D call. CDR3 length: 14 amino acids. V lost 3 bases, J lost 3 bases, and 9 bases lay in between. Germline CDR1 MDHEN, CDR2 SYDVKM. As DNA, the CDR3 is TGTGCCAGCAGTTTGCGGGGATACAATCAGCCCCAGCATTTT. Its translation: CASSLRGYNQPQHF.

The chain uses TRBV7-8 and TRBJ1-1, with TRBD1 identical over 11 bases. CDR3 length: 14 amino acids. V lost 2 bases, J lost 5 bases, and 1 base stayed unmatched. Per germline, CDR1 SGHVS and CDR2 FQNEAQ. CDR3 nucleotides: TGTGCCAGCAGCTTATGGGACAGGGGGACTGAAGCTTTCTTT. Encoded protein: CASSLWDRGTEAFF.

The chain is built from TRBV2 and TRBJ1-3; maybe TRBD1 (6 bases). This CDR3 contains 17 residues. Germline assignment: CDR1 SNHLY and CDR2 FYNNEI. The germline V and J ends were trimmed by 2 bases and 1 base, with 15 bases remaining between them. The CDR3 region is CASSERGQGQSGNTIYF. The CDR3 DNA follows: TGTGCCAGCAGTGAACGAGGTCAGGGGCAATCTGGAAACACCATATATTTT.

The CDR3 loop reads CASDLVGGQPQHF. Here the CDR3 DNA reads TGTGCCAGTGACCTCGTCGGCGGTCAGCCCCAGCATTTT. The chain combines TRBV19 with TRBJ1-5; D not certain. Trimming took 8 bases from V and 6 from J, leaving 14 bases between them. Germline V gene lookup returns CDR1 LNHDA and CDR2 SQIVND (reference sequence). This CDR3 contains 13 residues. The complete variable domain, with remaining parts taken from reference TRBV19 and TRBJ1-5, reads DGGITQSPKYLFRKEGQNVTLSCEQNLNHDAMYWYRQDPGQGLRLIYYSQIVNDFQKGDIAEGYSVSREKKESFPLTVTSAQKNPTAFYLCASDLVGGQPQHFGDGTRLSIL.

V usage is TRBV11-2 and J usage is TRBJ2-7; 7 bases match TRBD2. The CDR3 length is 16 residues. Germline V lookup: CDR1 SGHAT, CDR2 FQNNGV. Trimming at V came to 5 bases and at J to 0 bases, leaving 10 bases not matched to a gene. The CDR3 DNA follows: TGTGCCAGCAGCCTGGGGGAGGGGTCCCTCTCCTACGAGCAGTACTTC. It is translated as CASSLGEGSLSYEQYF.

This chain joins TRBV6-1 and TRBJ1-5; possibly TRBD1 for D (5 bases). Germline CDR1 reads MNHNS; CDR2 reads SASEGT. Trimming shortened V by 3 bases and J by 7 bases, and 10 bases separated the two germline ends. This CDR3 is 13 amino acids long. CDR3 nucleotide sequence: TGTGCCAGCAGTGATTACCAGGGACAGCCCCAGCATTTT. It specifies CASSDYQGQPQHF.

The chain couples TRBV2 to TRBJ2-3, with a weak D call TRBD2 (6 bases). Germline V lookup: CDR1 SNHLY, CDR2 FYNNEI. Trimming removed 3 bases from V and 2 bases from J, with 12 bases in between. CDR3 length equals 15 residues. The CDR3 bases are TGTGCCAGCAGTGAGGCGGCGGGGCTCACAGATACGCAGTATTTT. As protein: CASSEAAGLTDTQYF.

The chain is built from TRBV4-1 and TRBJ1-4; no clear D gene. The CDR3 is 17 residues long. The ends were cut back, 4 bases at V and 2 bases at J, with 17 bases in the middle. The germline gives CDR1 MGHRA, CDR2 YSYEKL. The CDR3: CASSPQSSLSTNEKLFF. The CDR3 bases are TGCGCCAGCAGCCCGCAATCCTCTCTCTCTACTAATGAAAAACTGTTTTTT.

V is TRBV5-1 and J is TRBJ2-1; D is unresolved. Trimming cost V 4 bases and J 2 bases, with 7 bases left between them. Germline CDR1 SGHRS, CDR2 YFSETQ. This CDR3 comprises 13 residues. For the CDR3, the DNA is TGCGCCAGCAGCGATGCAGCCTACAATGAGCAGTTCTTC. Protein sequence: CASSDAAYNEQFF.

The chain employs TRBV7-9 and TRBJ2-2; 9 nucleotides align to TRBD2. Germline values: CDR1 SEHNR, CDR2 FQNEAQ (reference sequence). The CDR3 length is 12 residues. In DNA, the CDR3 is TGTGGACTAGCGGCCAACACCGGGGAGCTGTTTTTT. Its protein is CGLAANTGELFF. The full variable domain, in which reference TRBV7-9 and TRBJ2-2 provide the parts outside the CDR3, is DTGVSQNPRHKITKRGQNVTFRCDPISEHNRLYWYRQTLGQGPEFLTYFQNEAQLEKSRLLSDRFSAERPKGSFSTLEIQRTEQGDSAMYLCGLAANTGELFFGEGSRLTVL.

This sequence joins TRBV5-8 and TRBJ2-7, with D perhaps matching TRBD2 (6 bases). Germline lookup yields CDR1 SGHTS and CDR2 YDEGEE. The V end was cut by 3 bases, the J end by 3 bases, with 19 bases between. This CDR3 is built from 16 residues. CDR3 sequence (DNA): TGTGCCAGCAGCTCTGGGCCGAATAGCGGAGGCTACGAGCAGTACTTC. Translating it yields CASSSGPNSGGYEQYF. Drawing the rest from reference TRBV5-8 and TRBJ2-7, the complete variable domain is EAGVTQSPTHLIKTRGQQATLRCSPISGHTSVYWYQQALGLGLQFLLWYDEGEERNRGNFPPRFSGRQFPNYSSELNVNALELEDSALYLCASSSGPNSGGYEQYFGPGTRLTVT.

The V call is TRBV6-6, the J call TRBJ1-1; tentative D call: TRBD1 (6 bases). This CDR3 region has 15 residues. Germline CDR1 MNHNY, CDR2 SVGAGI (reference sequence). Between the trimmed V and J ends, which lost 5 bases and 5 bases, there was a span of 18 bases. For the CDR3, the DNA is TGTGCCAGCAGTCCCACGGGGGGCGGAGGGACTGAAGCTTTCTTT. Encoded protein: CASSPTGGGGTEAFF.

This clone appeared once. At the DNA level, this CDR3 is encoded by other sequences in the same sample as well. The chain is built from TRBV4-3 and TRBJ1-1; possibly TRBD1 for D (5 bases). Trimming stripped 0 bases from V and 1 base from J, with 6 bases between. Germline assignment: CDR1 LGHNA and CDR2 YSLEER. The CDR3 sequence is 14 residues long. CDR3 sequence: CASSQDRANTEAFF. The CDR3 coding sequence is TGCGCCAGCAGCCAAGACAGGGCGAACACTGAAGCTTTCTTT.

The rearrangement joins TRBV11-1 to TRBJ2-5; 10 bases are shared with TRBD1. Germline V gives CDR1 SGHAT, CDR2 FQDESV (reference sequence). CDR3 length: 15 amino acids. Trimming took 5 bases from V and 5 from J; bases not matched to a gene: 8. As DNA, the CDR3 is TGTGCCAGCAGCCTCGGGACAGGGGAGCCTGAGACCCAGTACTTC. Translation: CASSLGTGEPETQYF.